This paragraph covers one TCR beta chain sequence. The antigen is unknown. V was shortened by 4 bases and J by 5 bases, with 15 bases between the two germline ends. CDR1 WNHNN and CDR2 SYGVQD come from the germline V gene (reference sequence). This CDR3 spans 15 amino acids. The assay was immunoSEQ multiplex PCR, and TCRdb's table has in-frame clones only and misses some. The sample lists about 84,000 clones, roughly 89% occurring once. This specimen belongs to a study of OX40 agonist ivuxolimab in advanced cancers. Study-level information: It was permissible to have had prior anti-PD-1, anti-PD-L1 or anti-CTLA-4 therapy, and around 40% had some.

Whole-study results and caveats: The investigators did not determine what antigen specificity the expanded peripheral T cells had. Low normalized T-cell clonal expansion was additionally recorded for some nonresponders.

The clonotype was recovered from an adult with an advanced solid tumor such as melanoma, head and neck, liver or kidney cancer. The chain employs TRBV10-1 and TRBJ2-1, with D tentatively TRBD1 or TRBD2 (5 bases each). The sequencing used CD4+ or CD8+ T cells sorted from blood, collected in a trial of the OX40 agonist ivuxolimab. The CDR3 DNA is TGCGCCAGCAGTGGGTCAGGGCGGGTGCACAATGAGCAGTTCTTC. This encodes CASSGSGRVHNEQFF.